These 23 T cell receptor beta chains share one sample of origin, sequenced in a study of blood T cell repertoires in COVID-19. TCRdb's table, derived via immunoSEQ multiplex PCR, lists solely in-frame clones and lacks some. The sample lists under 80,000 clones; approximately 80% were seen once. What was sequenced was peripheral blood. Receptors originate from an elderly woman with active or convalescent COVID-19.

The chain is built from TRBV7-2 and TRBJ1-2; TRBD1 agrees at 8 bases. The trim removed 4 bases at V and 8 bases at J, leaving 6 bases unmatched. Germline V gives CDR1 SGHTA, CDR2 FQGNSA. CDR3 size: 13 residues. CDR3 loop: CASSSRQGWGYTF. CDR3 bases: TGTGCCAGCAGCTCCCGACAGGGGTGGGGCTACACCTTC.

V usage is TRBV28 and J usage is TRBJ1-5; D gene unclear. Germline V gene data show CDR1 as MDHEN and CDR2 as SYDVKM. The CDR3 runs 15 residues. V was clipped by 4 bases and J by 5 bases, with 15 bases between them. The CDR3 DNA reads TGTGCCAGCAGTTCCAGTGGGCGGGCCTATCAGCCCCAGCATTTT. As protein: CASSSSGRAYQPQHF.

The chain has TRBV4-2 and TRBJ2-1; TRBD2 matches 8 bases. The V gene's germline CDR1 is LGHNA and CDR2 YNFKEQ. V gave up 1 base and J gave up 6 bases; unmatched junction bases: 8. The CDR3 is 16 residues long. CDR3 amino acids: CASSQVPVAGLNEQFF. DNA of the CDR3: TGTGCCAGCAGCCAAGTTCCTGTAGCGGGACTCAATGAGCAGTTCTTC.

This rearrangement joins TRBV2 to TRBJ2-5; TRBD1 agrees at 10 bases. After removal of 6 bases from V and 7 bases from J, the junction contained 11 bases not matched to a gene. The CDR3 spans 15 residues. In germline, CDR1 is SNHLY, CDR2 FYNNEI. CDR3 DNA: TGTGCCAGCAGGACCGGGACAGGGGCCCCCGGGACCCAGTACTTC. Encoded protein: CASRTGTGAPGTQYF.

V usage is TRBV28 and J usage is TRBJ1-6, with a tentative D call TRBD1 (6 bases). Trimming cost V 4 bases and J 0 bases, with 19 bases left between them. The CDR3 is made up of 19 amino acids. Germline V gives CDR1 MDHEN, CDR2 SYDVKM. The CDR3 here is CASSSNQGQGSSYNSPLHF. CDR3 sequence (DNA): TGTGCCAGCAGTTCCAATCAGGGGCAGGGGAGCTCCTATAATTCACCCCTCCACTTT.

The sample holds one count of this clone. The chain couples TRBV10-2 to TRBJ1-2, with TRBD1 identical over 8 bases. The CDR3 consists of 15 residues. Germline assignment: CDR1 WSHSY and CDR2 SAAADI. Unmatched junction bases numbered 7, after V lost 3 bases and J lost 4 bases. The CDR3 nucleotides read TGCGCCAGCAGTGATGGGATCCAGGGGGCCTATGGCTACACCTTC. As protein: CASSDGIQGAYGYTF.

The chain carries TRBV27 and TRBJ1-1; the D gene is possibly TRBD1 (6 bases). The CDR3 contains 15 residues. V shed 5 bases and J shed 0 bases, with 13 bases lying between them. Germline CDR1 and CDR2: MNHEY and SMNVEV (reference sequence). The CDR3 DNA follows: TGTGCCAGCAGTCGGGGGGACAACATGAACACTGAAGCTTTCTTT. Encoded protein: CASSRGDNMNTEAFF.

CDR3 nucleotide sequence: TGTGCCAGCAGCTTACCACAGGGTGACCAGTTCTTC. Translated, it gives CASSLPQGDQFF. The chain recombines TRBV7-2 with TRBJ2-1; TRBD1 might be the D (6 bases). Deletions cut 2 bases from V and 13 bases from J, with 12 bases between. Germline V gives CDR1 SGHTA, CDR2 FQGNSA. The CDR3 is 12 amino acids.

The chain uses TRBV2 and TRBJ1-3; possibly TRBD1 for D (6 bases). This CDR3 contains 19 residues. The germline V gene encodes CDR1 SNHLY and CDR2 FYNNEI. The ends were cut back, 6 bases at V and 0 bases at J, with 24 bases in the middle. The CDR3 DNA is TGTGCCAGCAGCCCCCCTTTAGGACAGCAAGCCCGCTCTGGAAACACCATATATTTT. Its translation is CASSPPLGQQARSGNTIYF.

This chain connects TRBV5-1 to TRBJ2-3; the D gene is possibly TRBD1 (6 bases). Trimming took off 4 bases at V and 5 bases at J, with 8 bases between the two ends. Germline values: CDR1 SGHRS, CDR2 YFSETQ. The CDR3 loop spans 12 amino acids. The CDR3: CASSLQGDTQYF. The CDR3 bases are TGCGCCAGCAGCCTACAGGGAGATACGCAGTATTTT.

Only one count was recorded for this clone. The gene calls are TRBV27 and TRBJ2-7; tentative D call: TRBD1 (5 bases). There are 15 residues in the CDR3. The V gene lost 5 bases and the J gene lost 6 bases, with 20 bases spanning the gap. Germline V gene lookup returns CDR1 MNHEY and CDR2 SMNVEV (reference sequence). In nucleotides, the CDR3 is TGTGCCAGCAGTCTTGGGCAGGGATGGGCCGGCGAGCAGTACTTC. Translating gives CASSLGQGWAGEQYF.

The rearrangement joins TRBV4-1 to TRBJ2-4, with 8 bases lining up with TRBD2. Germline V CDR1 and CDR2: MGHRA, YSYEKL. The CDR3 has 17 amino acids. V was pared by 0 bases and J by 6 bases, with 10 bases of the junction left unmatched. The CDR3 sequence: CASSQDGTGGPRNIQYF. In DNA form, the CDR3 reads TGCGCCAGCAGCCAAGATGGGACGGGAGGGCCTAGAAACATTCAGTACTTC.

The chain combines TRBV27 with TRBJ1-5, with TRBD1 as a possible D gene (6 bases). The CDR3 contains 13 residues. CDR1 is MNHEY, CDR2 SMNVEV, per germline (reference sequence). Trimming pared 4 bases from V and 6 bases from J, leaving 10 bases between. The CDR3 DNA reads TGTGCCAGCAGTTACAGGGAGAGTCAGCCCCAGCATTTT. This gives the protein CASSYRESQPQHF.

The V gene is TRBV5-1, the J gene TRBJ2-4, with D tentatively TRBD1 (5 bases). Trimming shortened V by 1 base and J by 0 bases, and 11 bases separated the two germline ends. The CDR3 is 16 amino acids. The germline gives CDR1 SGHRS, CDR2 YFSETQ. CDR3 protein: CASSLWQGIAKNIQYF. CDR3 sequence (DNA): TGCGCCAGCAGCTTGTGGCAGGGAATAGCCAAAAACATTCAGTACTTC. Using reference TRBV5-1 and TRBJ2-4 for the parts outside the CDR3, the full variable domain is KAGVTQTPRYLIKTRGQQVTLSCSPISGHRSVSWYQQTPGQGLQFLFEYFSETQRNKGNFPGRFSGRQFSNSRSEMNVSTLELGDSALYLCASSLWQGIAKNIQYFGAGTRLSVL.

The chain joins TRBV5-6 to TRBJ1-4; D is unclear. The CDR3 loop spans 15 amino acids. Germline CDR1 and CDR2: SGHDT and YYEEEE. Trimming removed 4 bases from V and 0 bases from J, with 10 bases in between. CDR3 protein: CASSRSGTTNEKLFF. CDR3 in DNA: TGTGCCAGCAGCCGGTCGGGGACAACTAATGAAAAACTGTTTTTT.

V gene TRBV19 combines with J gene TRBJ2-7; D call uncertain. Trimming removed 3 bases from V and 2 bases from J, with 11 bases in between. CDR1 and CDR2 from the germline V gene are LNHDA and SQIVND (reference sequence). This CDR3 is built from 14 residues. CDR3 DNA sequence: TGTGCCAGTAGTATCAGTGCTAGAACCTACGAGCAGTACTTC. Its protein is CASSISARTYEQYF.

The rearrangement uses TRBV3-1 (or the pseudogene TRBV3-2) and TRBJ2-2; D uncertain. CDR1 is LGHDT, CDR2 YNNKEL, per germline (reference sequence). Trimming removed 1 base at V and 3 bases at J, with 6 bases between. This CDR3 region has 14 residues. The CDR3 sequence: CASSQAFHTGELFF. CDR3 DNA sequence: TGTGCCAGCAGCCAAGCGTTTCACACCGGGGAGCTGTTTTTT.

This chain uses TRBV19 with TRBJ1-5; TRBD1 aligns across 8 bases. The ends lost 1 base at V and 4 bases at J; junction bases unmatched: 3. The CDR3 is 15 amino acids. Germline V gene sequence: CDR1 LNHDA, CDR2 SQIVND (reference sequence). The CDR3 nucleotides are TGTGCCAGTAGTATAGGCCAGGGGGCAAATCAGCCCCAGCATTTT. Translated: CASSIGQGANQPQHF.

Written as DNA, the CDR3 is TGTGCCAGCAGTCCCTGGGACAGGGATAATTCACCCCTCCACTTT. This translates into CASSPWDRDNSPLHF. The chain recombines TRBV27 with TRBJ1-6, with 9 positions matching TRBD1. The V and J ends lost 5 bases and 5 bases, in that order; junction bases with no gene match: 4. The CDR3 totals 15 residues. Germline V gene sequence: CDR1 MNHEY, CDR2 SMNVEV (reference sequence).

The chain couples TRBV12-3 or TRBV12-4 to TRBJ1-3; D is uncertain. V lost 5 bases to trimming and J lost 2 bases, with 4 bases between them. This CDR3 has 12 residues. The DNA for the CDR3 is TGTGCCAGCAGTCACACTGGAAACACCATATATTTT. This gives the protein CASSHTGNTIYF.

The chain is built from TRBV5-1 and TRBJ1-1; possibly TRBD1 for D (5 bases). Trimming shortened V by 0 bases and J by 4 bases, and 19 bases separated the two germline ends. The CDR3 consists of 17 residues. CDR1 and CDR2 (germline): SGHRS, YFSETQ. CDR3 sequence: CASSLETGGSRGTEAFF. For the CDR3, the DNA is TGCGCCAGCAGCTTGGAAACGGGCGGGAGTAGGGGCACTGAAGCTTTCTTT.

Turning to this clone: One end of the junction varies from germline; a read error may be responsible. The chain couples TRBV28 to TRBJ2-1; D ambiguous. CDR1 and CDR2 from the germline V gene are MDHEN and SYDVKM. The CDR3 has 11 residues. In nucleotides, the CDR3 is TGTGCCAGCAGTTCCCACAGATTACCTATCTTC. This translates into CASSSHRLPIF.

The sample holds a few counts of this clone. The same CDR3 arises from other DNA sequences in this sample as well. The chain uses TRBV30 and TRBJ1-5, with 7 bases aligning to TRBD1. CDR3 length: 12 amino acids. The germline V gene encodes CDR1 GTSNPN and CDR2 SVGIG (reference sequence). J lost 7 bases, V lost 0 bases, and 0 bases had no gene match. The CDR3 sequence: CAWSVQGQPQHF. Here the CDR3 DNA reads TGTGCCTGGAGTGTACAGGGGCAGCCCCAGCATTTT.